These 16 T cell receptor beta chains came from one sample sequenced in a study of shared clonotypes between healthy human individuals. Positive CCR7 selection of CD45RO-negative cells yielded the naive CD8 cells, and terminally differentiated effector memory CD45RA+ cells were excluded. The protocol was immunoSEQ multiplex PCR, while the TCRdb copy is restricted to in-frame clones and leaves out a portion. The data contain roughly 550,000 clones, around 95% of them singletons. Sequences were obtained from naive CD8+ T cells sorted from blood. The receptor set was obtained from a woman in her 30s in good health.

This chain joins TRBV28 and TRBJ2-7; 10 bases align to TRBD2. J was trimmed by 2 bases and V by 2 bases; bases with no gene match: 3. CDR1 MDHEN and CDR2 SYDVKM come from the germline V gene. The CDR3 consists of 15 residues. In DNA form, the CDR3 reads TGTGCCAGCAGTTTACGAGCGGGAGGGGCCTACGAGCAGTACTTC. Translated: CASSLRAGGAYEQYF.

The chain links TRBV29-1 to TRBJ2-7, with 7 bases identical to TRBD1. V trimming: 7 bases; J trimming: 0 bases; junction bases outside the gene matches: 9. The CDR3 is 14 amino acids. CDR1 SQVTM and CDR2 ANQGSEA come from the germline V gene. CDR3 nucleotides: TGCAGCGCATCAGGGGGAGAGGGCTCCTACGAGCAGTACTTC. It codes for CSASGGEGSYEQYF.

The chain combines TRBV5-4 with TRBJ2-5; possible D gene TRBD2, 6 bases. The CDR3 contains 14 residues. Looked up from germline, CDR1 is SGHNT and CDR2 is YYREEE (reference sequence). Trimming took 1 base from V and 2 from J, leaving 9 bases between them. The CDR3: CASSLWREQETQYF. CDR3 in DNA: TGTGCCAGCAGCTTGTGGAGGGAGCAAGAGACCCAGTACTTC.

The rearrangement links TRBV28 to TRBJ1-4, with 7 positions matching TRBD1. The J segment lost 5 bases and the V segment lost 7 bases, leaving 10 bases of the junction unmatched. The germline V gene has CDR1 MDHEN and CDR2 SYDVKM. This CDR3 is 15 amino acids long. DNA of the CDR3: TGTGCCAGCACCGAACCGGGACAGTTAAATGAAAAACTGTTTTTT. Protein: CASTEPGQLNEKLFF.

The V gene is TRBV5-4, the J gene TRBJ1-3; 8 bases align to TRBD1. Germline values: CDR1 SGHNT, CDR2 YYREEE (reference sequence). This CDR3 is 14 amino acids long. The trim removed 4 bases at V and 3 bases at J, leaving 3 bases unmatched. CDR3 sequence (DNA): TGTGCCAGCAGCCCCGACAGGGGTGGAAACACCATATATTTT. It is translated as CASSPDRGGNTIYF.

The V gene is TRBV7-8, the J gene TRBJ1-5; weak D call: TRBD1 (5 bases). Germline CDR1 and CDR2: SGHVS and FQNEAQ. This CDR3 region has 14 residues. V was shortened by 7 bases and J by 0 bases, with 10 bases between the two germline ends. CDR3 residues: CASTDSYSNQPQHF. The CDR3 DNA follows: TGTGCCAGCACCGACAGCTATAGCAATCAGCCCCAGCATTTT.

V is TRBV7-9 and J is TRBJ2-1; the match to TRBD2 covers 9 bases. CDR1 is SEHNR, CDR2 FQNEAQ, per germline (reference sequence). The V gene end was trimmed by 2 bases and the J gene end by 5 bases; junction bases not matched to a gene: 13. The CDR3 is 18 amino acids. The CDR3, as DNA: TGTGCCAGCAGCTTAAAACAGCGGGAGGCCCCCCCAAACAATGAGCAGTTCTTC. This codes for CASSLKQREAPPNNEQFF.

This chain connects TRBV21-1 to TRBJ2-1; the table's D gene call, TRBD2, was not cross checked with the DNA. TRBV21-1 is classified as a pseudogene. The CDR3 contains 14 residues. CDR3: CASSKGGRGNEQFF. The CDR3 coding sequence is TGTGCCAGCAGCAAGGGCGGGAGGGGTAATGAGCAGTTCTTC.

The count of this clone is one. In DNA form, the CDR3 reads TGTGCCAGCAGTTTGCAAGGTGGTAGCACTGAAGCTTTCTTT. This translates into CASSLQGGSTEAFF. The chain couples TRBV28 to TRBJ1-1; D is uncertain. The germline CDR1 and CDR2 sequences are MDHEN and SYDVKM. V dropped 3 bases and J dropped 4 bases, with 12 bases sitting between them. CDR3 length: 14 amino acids.

V and J are TRBV7-8 and TRBJ2-5; D is unresolved. V gave up 1 base and J gave up 5 bases, with 8 bases separating them. Per the germline V gene, CDR1 is SGHVS and CDR2 is FQNEAQ. The CDR3 extends over 13 amino acids. The CDR3 DNA is TGTGCCAGCAGCTTAGTTAGGGCCGAGACCCAGTACTTC. This translates into CASSLVRAETQYF.

V is TRBV7-9 and J is TRBJ2-1, with D perhaps TRBD2 (5 bases). CDR3 size: 15 residues. Germline V gene data show CDR1 as SEHNR and CDR2 as FQNEAQ (reference sequence). Trimming stripped 5 bases from V and 0 bases from J, with 11 bases between. The CDR3 DNA sequence: TGTGCCAGCAGCCAAAGCGGCAGCTCCTACAATGAGCAGTTCTTC. Its translation: CASSQSGSSYNEQFF.

This chain joins TRBV5-6 and TRBJ2-3; 10 nucleotides match TRBD2. V was pared by 5 bases and J by 3 bases, with 6 bases of the junction left unmatched. This CDR3 contains 15 residues. The germline gives CDR1 SGHDT, CDR2 YYEEEE. DNA of the CDR3: TGTGCCAGCAGATCCCTAGCGGGAGCAACAGATACGCAGTATTTT. Its translation is CASRSLAGATDTQYF.

This rearrangement joins TRBV6-5 to TRBJ2-7; unclear D gene. This CDR3 spans 12 amino acids. Germline V lookup: CDR1 MNHEY, CDR2 SVGAGI. Trimming cost V 7 bases and J 6 bases, with 13 bases left between them. The CDR3 loop reads CASKESGGEQYF. The CDR3 DNA reads as TGTGCCAGCAAAGAATCCGGCGGCGAGCAGTACTTC.

V gene TRBV7-9 combines with J gene TRBJ2-7; perhaps D is TRBD1 or TRBD2 (5 bases each). The CDR3 has 14 residues. Germline V lookup: CDR1 SEHNR, CDR2 FQNEAQ (reference sequence). V was trimmed by 1 base and J by 3 bases, leaving 10 bases between them. CDR3 nucleotide sequence: TGTGCCAGCAGCTTAGGGGACCATCGCTACGAGCAGTACTTC. Residues: CASSLGDHRYEQYF.

The chain recombines TRBV6-1 with TRBJ2-1, with 10 bases aligning to TRBD2. The CDR3 loop spans 15 amino acids. Germline-derived CDR1 and CDR2 are MNHNS and SASEGT. V trimming: 2 bases; J trimming: 10 bases; junction bases outside the gene matches: 8. The CDR3 nucleotides are TGTGCCAGCAGTGAATTACTAGCGGGGAGCGGGGAGCAGTTCTTC. Protein sequence: CASSELLAGSGEQFF.

This chain links TRBV5-1 with TRBJ2-7; 10 nucleotides agree with TRBD1. Germline-derived CDR1 and CDR2 are SGHRS and YFSETQ. The CDR3 runs 14 residues. The V and J ends lost 5 bases and 3 bases, in that order; junction bases with no gene match: 5. DNA of the CDR3: TGCGCCAGCAGGGGGAGGACAGGGGGCTACGAGCAGTACTTC. It codes for CASRGRTGGYEQYF.